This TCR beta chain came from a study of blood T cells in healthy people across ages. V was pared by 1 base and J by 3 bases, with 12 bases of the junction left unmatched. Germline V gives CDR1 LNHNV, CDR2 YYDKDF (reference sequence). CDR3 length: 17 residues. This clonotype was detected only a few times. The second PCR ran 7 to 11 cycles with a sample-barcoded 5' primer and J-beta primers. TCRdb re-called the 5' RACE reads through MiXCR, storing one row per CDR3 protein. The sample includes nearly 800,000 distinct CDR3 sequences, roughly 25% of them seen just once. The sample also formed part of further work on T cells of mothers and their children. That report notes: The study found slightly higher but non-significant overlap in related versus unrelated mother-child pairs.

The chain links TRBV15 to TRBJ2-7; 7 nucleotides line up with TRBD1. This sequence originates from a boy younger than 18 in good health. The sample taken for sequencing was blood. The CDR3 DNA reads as TGTGCCACCAGCAGAGTATACGGCAGGGGGTTCTTCTACGAGCAGTACTTC. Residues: CATSRVYGRGFFYEQYF.